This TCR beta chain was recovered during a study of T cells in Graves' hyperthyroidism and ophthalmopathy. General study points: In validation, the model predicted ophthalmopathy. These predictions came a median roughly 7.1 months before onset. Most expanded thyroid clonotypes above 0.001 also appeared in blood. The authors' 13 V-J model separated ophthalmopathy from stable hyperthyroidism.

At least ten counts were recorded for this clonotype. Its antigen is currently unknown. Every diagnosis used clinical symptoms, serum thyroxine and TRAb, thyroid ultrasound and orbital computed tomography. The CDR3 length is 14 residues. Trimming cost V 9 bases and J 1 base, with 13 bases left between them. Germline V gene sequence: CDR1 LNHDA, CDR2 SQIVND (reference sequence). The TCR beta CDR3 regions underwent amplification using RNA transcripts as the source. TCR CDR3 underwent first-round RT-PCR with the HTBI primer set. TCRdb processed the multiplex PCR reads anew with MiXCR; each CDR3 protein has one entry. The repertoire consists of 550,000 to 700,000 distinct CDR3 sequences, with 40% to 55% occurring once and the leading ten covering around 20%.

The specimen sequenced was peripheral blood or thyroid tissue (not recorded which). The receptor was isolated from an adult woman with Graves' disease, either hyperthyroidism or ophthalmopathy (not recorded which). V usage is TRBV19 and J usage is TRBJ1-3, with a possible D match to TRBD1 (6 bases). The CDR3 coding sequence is TGTGCCAGCTCGAACAGGGCATCTGGAAACACCATATATTTT. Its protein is CASSNRASGNTIYF. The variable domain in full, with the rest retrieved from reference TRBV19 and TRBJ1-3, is DGGITQSPKYLFRKEGQNVTLSCEQNLNHDAMYWYRQDPGQGLRLIYYSQIVNDFQKGDIAEGYSVSREKKESFPLTVTSAQKNPTAFYLCASSNRASGNTIYFGEGSWLTVV.